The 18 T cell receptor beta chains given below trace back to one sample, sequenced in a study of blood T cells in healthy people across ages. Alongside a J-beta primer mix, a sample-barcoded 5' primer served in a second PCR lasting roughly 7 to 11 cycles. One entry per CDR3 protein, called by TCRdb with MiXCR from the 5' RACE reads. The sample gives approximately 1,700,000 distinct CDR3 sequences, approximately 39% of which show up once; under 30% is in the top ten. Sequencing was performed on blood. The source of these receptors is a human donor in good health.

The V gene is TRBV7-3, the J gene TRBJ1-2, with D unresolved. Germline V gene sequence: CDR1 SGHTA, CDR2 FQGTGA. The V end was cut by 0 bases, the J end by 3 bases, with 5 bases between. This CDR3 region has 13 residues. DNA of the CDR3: TGTGCCAGCAGCTTAACCCAGGACTATGGCTACACCTTC. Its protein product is CASSLTQDYGYTF.

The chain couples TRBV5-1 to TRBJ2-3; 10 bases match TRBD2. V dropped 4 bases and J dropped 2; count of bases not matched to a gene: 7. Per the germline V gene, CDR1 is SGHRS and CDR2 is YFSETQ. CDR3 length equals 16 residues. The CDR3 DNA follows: TGCGCCAGCAGCCACACTAGCGGGGACGCCACAGATACGCAGTATTTT. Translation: CASSHTSGDATDTQYF.

This chain's CDR3 is CASSVPGTDHNYGYTF. CDR3 coding DNA: TGTGCCAGCAGTGTACCCGGGACGGATCACAACTATGGCTACACCTTC. The rearrangement links TRBV6-2 or TRBV6-3 to TRBJ1-2; D possibly corresponds to TRBD1 (5 bases). The CDR3 consists of 16 residues. Germline V gene data show CDR1 as MNHEY and CDR2 as SVGEGT. V was cut by 5 bases and J by 2 bases, with 18 bases left in between.

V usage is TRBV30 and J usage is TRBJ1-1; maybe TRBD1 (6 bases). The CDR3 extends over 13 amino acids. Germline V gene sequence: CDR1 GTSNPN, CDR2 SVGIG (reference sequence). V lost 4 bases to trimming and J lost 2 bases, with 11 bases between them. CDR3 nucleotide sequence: TGTGCCTGGACCGGGACACTAAACACTGAAGCTTTCTTT. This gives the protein CAWTGTLNTEAFF. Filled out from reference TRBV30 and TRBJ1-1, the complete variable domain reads SQTIHQWPATLVQPVGSPLSLECTVEGTSNPNLYWYRQAAGRGLQLLFYSVGIGQISSEVPQNLSASRPQDRQFILSSKKLLLSDSGFYLCAWTGTLNTEAFFGQGTRLTVV.

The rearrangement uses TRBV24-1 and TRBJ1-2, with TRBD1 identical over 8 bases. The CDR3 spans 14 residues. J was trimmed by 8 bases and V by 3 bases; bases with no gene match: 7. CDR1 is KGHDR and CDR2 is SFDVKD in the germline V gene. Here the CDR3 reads CATSDPTGGEGYTF. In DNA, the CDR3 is TGTGCCACCAGTGATCCCACAGGGGGGGAAGGCTACACCTTC.

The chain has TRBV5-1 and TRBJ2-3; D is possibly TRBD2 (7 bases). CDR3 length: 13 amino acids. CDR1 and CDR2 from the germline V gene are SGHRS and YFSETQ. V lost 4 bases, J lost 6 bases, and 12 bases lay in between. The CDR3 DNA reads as TGCGCCAGCAGCCATGGGGGGGGCGATACGCAGTATTTT. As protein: CASSHGGGDTQYF.

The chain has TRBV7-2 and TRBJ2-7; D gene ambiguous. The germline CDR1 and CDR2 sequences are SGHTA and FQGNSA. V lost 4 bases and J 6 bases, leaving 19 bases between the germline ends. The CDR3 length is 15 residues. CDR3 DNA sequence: TGTGCCAGCAGCTACCTGGGCACCCAGAGGAGCGAGCAGTACTTC. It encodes CASSYLGTQRSEQYF.

CDR3 DNA sequence: TGTGCCAGCAGCCTAAGAACCCGGACCGGGCGGAACATTCAGTACTTC. It encodes CASSLRTRTGRNIQYF. The rearrangement links TRBV4-2 to TRBJ2-4; no firm D call. Trimming removed 4 bases from V and 7 bases from J, with 20 bases in between. CDR1 and CDR2 (germline): LGHNA, YNFKEQ. The CDR3 has 16 residues.

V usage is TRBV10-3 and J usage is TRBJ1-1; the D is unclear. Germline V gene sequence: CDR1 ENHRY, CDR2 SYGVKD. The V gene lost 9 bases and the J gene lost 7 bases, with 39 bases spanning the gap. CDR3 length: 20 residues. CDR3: CAMGSRDPNTTARIRFEAFF. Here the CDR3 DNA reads TGTGCCATGGGTTCCCGCGACCCAAACACGACGGCCCGTATCCGATTTGAAGCTTTCTTT.

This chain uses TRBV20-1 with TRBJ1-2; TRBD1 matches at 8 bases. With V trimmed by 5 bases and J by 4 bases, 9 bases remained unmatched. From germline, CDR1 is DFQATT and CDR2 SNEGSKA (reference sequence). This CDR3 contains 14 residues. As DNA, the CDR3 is TGCAGTGCTTCCTCCAGGGGGCCGGCCTATGGCTACACCTTC. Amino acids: CSASSRGPAYGYTF.

CDR3 sequence (DNA): TGTGCCAGCAGCCAAGACCGGGGGTTTCGAGAGACCCAGTACTTC. It is translated as CASSQDRGFRETQYF. The rearrangement joins TRBV4-2 to TRBJ2-7; perhaps TRBD2 as D (6 bases). The J call may not be correct, given that the DNA end is closer to TRBJ2-5. Germline values: CDR1 LGHNA, CDR2 YNFKEQ. The CDR3 runs to 15 residues.

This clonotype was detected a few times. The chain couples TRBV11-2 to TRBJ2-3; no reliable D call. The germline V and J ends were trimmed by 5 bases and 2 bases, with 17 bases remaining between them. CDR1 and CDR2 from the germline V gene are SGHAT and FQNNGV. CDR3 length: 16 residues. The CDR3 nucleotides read TGTGCCAGCAGCCCAAGGGTTTGGGCAAACACAGATACGCAGTATTTT. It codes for CASSPRVWANTDTQYF. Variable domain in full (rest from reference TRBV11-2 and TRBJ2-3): EAGVAQSPRYKIIEKRQSVAFWCNPISGHATLYWYQQILGQGPKLLIQFQNNGVVDDSQLPKDRFSAERLKGVDSTLKIQPAKLEDSAVYLCASSPRVWANTDTQYFGPGTRLTVL.

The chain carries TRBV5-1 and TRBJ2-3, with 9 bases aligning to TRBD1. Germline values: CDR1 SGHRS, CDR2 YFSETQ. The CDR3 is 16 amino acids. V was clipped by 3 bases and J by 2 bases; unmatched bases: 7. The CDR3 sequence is CASSSTGGIDTDTQYF. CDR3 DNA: TGCGCCAGCAGCTCGACAGGGGGTATCGACACAGATACGCAGTATTTT.

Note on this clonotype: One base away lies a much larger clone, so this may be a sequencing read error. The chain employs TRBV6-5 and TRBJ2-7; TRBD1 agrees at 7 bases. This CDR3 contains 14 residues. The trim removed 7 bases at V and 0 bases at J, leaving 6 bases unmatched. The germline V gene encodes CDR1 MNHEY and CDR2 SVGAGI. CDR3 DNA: TGTGCCAGCACCAGGGGGACAGCCTCCTACGAGCAGTACTTC. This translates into CASTRGTASYEQYF.

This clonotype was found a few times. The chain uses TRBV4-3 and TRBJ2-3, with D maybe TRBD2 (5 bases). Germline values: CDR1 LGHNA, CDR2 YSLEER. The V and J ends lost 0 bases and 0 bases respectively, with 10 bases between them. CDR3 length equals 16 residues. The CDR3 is CASSQDERYSTDTQYF. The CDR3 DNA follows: TGCGCCAGCAGCCAAGATGAGCGGTATAGCACAGATACGCAGTATTTT.

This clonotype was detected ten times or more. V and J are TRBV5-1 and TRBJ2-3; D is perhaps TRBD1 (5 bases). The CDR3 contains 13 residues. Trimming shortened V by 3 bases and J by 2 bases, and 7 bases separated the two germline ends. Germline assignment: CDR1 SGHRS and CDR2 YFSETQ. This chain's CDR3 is CASSSTVTDTQYF. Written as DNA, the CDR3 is TGCGCCAGCAGCTCGACAGTCACAGATACGCAGTATTTT.

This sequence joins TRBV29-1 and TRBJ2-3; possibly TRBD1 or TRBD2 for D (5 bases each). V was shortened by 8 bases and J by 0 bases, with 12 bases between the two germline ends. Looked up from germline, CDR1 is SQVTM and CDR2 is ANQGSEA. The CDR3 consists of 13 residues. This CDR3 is CSLTGRSTDTQYF. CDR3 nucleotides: TGCAGCTTGACGGGACGGAGCACAGATACGCAGTATTTT.

The CDR3 region is CASMGGGLGITDTQYF. The DNA of the CDR3 is TGTGCCAGCATGGGAGGGGGGCTGGGAATCACAGATACGCAGTATTTT. The chain recombines TRBV28 with TRBJ2-3, with D tentatively TRBD2 (7 bases). The ends were cut back, 7 bases at V and 2 bases at J, with 19 bases in the middle. The CDR3 runs to 16 residues. Germline V lookup: CDR1 MDHEN, CDR2 SYDVKM.